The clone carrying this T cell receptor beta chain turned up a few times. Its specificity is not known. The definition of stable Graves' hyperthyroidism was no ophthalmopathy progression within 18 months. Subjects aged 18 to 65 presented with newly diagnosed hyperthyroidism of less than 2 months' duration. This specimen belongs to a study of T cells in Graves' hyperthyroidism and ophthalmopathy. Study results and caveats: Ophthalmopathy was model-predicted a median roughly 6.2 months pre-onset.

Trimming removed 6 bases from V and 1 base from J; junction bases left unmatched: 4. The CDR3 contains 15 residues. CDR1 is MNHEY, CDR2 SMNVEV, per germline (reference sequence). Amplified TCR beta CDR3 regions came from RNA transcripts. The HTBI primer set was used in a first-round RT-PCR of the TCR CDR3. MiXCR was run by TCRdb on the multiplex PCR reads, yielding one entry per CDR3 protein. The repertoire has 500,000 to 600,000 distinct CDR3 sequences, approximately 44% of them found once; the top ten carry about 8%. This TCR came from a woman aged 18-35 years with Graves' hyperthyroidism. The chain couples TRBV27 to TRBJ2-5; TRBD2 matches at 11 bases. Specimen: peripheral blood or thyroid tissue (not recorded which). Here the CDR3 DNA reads TGTGCCAGCAGCAGTAGCGGGAGGGCCCAAGAGACCCAGTACTTC. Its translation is CASSSSGRAQETQYF.